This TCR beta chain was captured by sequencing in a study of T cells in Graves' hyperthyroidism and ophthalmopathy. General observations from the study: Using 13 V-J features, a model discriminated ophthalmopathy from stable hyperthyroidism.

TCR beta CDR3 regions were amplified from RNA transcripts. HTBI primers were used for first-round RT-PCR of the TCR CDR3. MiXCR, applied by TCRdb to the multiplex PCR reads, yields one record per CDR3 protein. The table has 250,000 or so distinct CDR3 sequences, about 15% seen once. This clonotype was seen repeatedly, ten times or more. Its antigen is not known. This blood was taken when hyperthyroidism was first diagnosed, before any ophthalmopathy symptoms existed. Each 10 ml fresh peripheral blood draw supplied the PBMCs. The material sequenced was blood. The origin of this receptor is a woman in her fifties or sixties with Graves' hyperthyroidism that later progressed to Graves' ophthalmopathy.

The CDR3 nucleotides are TGTGCCAGTAGTGGTCACCCTCCGGCGACTAGCCCTCTTAGCTCCTACAATGAGCAGTTCTTC. This gives the protein CASSGHPPATSPLSSYNEQFF. The rearrangement uses TRBV19 and TRBJ2-1; TRBD2 matches 7 bases. V dropped 5 bases and J dropped 0; count of bases not matched to a gene: 22. Germline V gives CDR1 LNHDA, CDR2 SQIVND (reference sequence). The CDR3 runs 21 residues.